The T cell receptor beta chain described here comes from a study of cytomegalovirus exposure and HLA in healthy donors. The ends were cut back, 2 bases at V and 2 bases at J, with 13 bases in the middle. CDR3 length equals 15 residues. CDR1 is SEHNR, CDR2 FQNEAQ, per germline (reference sequence). Primers included in the PCR were 60 Vbeta and 13 Jbeta primers. The protocol was immunoSEQ multiplex PCR, while the TCRdb copy is restricted to in-frame clones and leaves out a portion. The specimen's table records 38,000 or so clones. The rearrangement uses TRBV7-9 and TRBJ2-7, with a weak D call TRBD1 (6 bases). The sample consisted of PBMCs. This receptor was identified in a young man in good health and CMV-seronegative. The CDR3 region is CASSLLVQGPYEQYF. DNA for the CDR3: TGTGCCAGCAGCTTACTCGTCCAGGGGCCCTACGAGCAGTACTTC.